Each of the 28 T cell receptor beta chains below was sequenced from the same sample in a study of CD8+CD57+ T cells in acquired aplastic anemia. Patients included in sequencing had previously demonstrated CD8+CD57+ cell expansion by flow cytometry. Genomic DNA, serving as template, underwent TCR beta VDJ and CDR3 profiling. Each CDR3 protein gets one entry after TCRdb re-called the reads with MiXCR. Among 150,000 to 200,000 distinct CDR3 sequences listed, around half were seen once. Sequencing was done on a sample of sorted CD4+, CD8+, or CD8+CD57+ T cells (not recorded which) from PBMCs. The receptors were gathered from a human donor with aplastic anemia.

V is TRBV27 and J is TRBJ1-6, with a tentative D call TRBD1 (6 bases). Germline V gives CDR1 MNHEY, CDR2 SMNVEV (reference sequence). The CDR3 loop spans 15 amino acids. V was clipped by 5 bases and J by 10 bases, with 18 bases between them. The CDR3 protein is CASSPQGRDGSPLHF. CDR3 bases: TGTGCCAGCAGTCCGCAGGGGCGGGATGGCTCACCCCTCCACTTT.

Comments on this clonotype: A much larger clone is a single base away; this may be a read error. J is TRBJ2-1 and V is TRBV12-3 or TRBV12-4; 9 bases match TRBD1. The V segment lost 10 bases and the J segment 11 bases; nucleotides outside the gene matches: 15. This CDR3 spans 14 amino acids. CDR3 DNA: TGTGCCACCGTCGCCGGGACAGGGTCAAATCAGCAGTTCTTC. Amino acid sequence: CATVAGTGSNQQFF.

As regards this clonotype: One junction end disagrees with the germline gene, perhaps due to a read error. The V and J genes are TRBV2 and TRBJ1-2; D is perhaps TRBD1 (5 bases). The germline V gene has CDR1 SNHLY and CDR2 FYNNEI. There are 14 residues in the CDR3. The DNA of the CDR3 is TGTGCCAGCAGTGCGGCAAGGGGTGCGGTAGGCTGCACCTTC. It is translated as CASSAARGAVGCTF.

This clonotype was detected only once. The V call is TRBV25-1, the J call TRBJ2-2; D gene ambiguous. This CDR3 contains 13 residues. The V gene's germline CDR1 is MGHDK and CDR2 SYGVNS. The germline V and J ends were trimmed by 3 bases and 5 bases, with 7 bases remaining between them. This CDR3 is CASSEAVTGELFF. CDR3 DNA: TGTGCCAGCAGTGAGGCGGTGACCGGGGAGCTGTTTTTT.

This chain connects TRBV29-1 to TRBJ1-2, with a tentative D call TRBD1 (5 bases). V was clipped by 4 bases and J by 6 bases, with 15 bases between them. Per germline, CDR1 SQVTM and CDR2 ANQGSEA. The CDR3 loop spans 13 amino acids. CDR3 DNA sequence: TGCAGCGTTGTGGCCAGGGTGGAGAATGGCTACACCTTC. This codes for CSVVARVENGYTF.

The chain is built from TRBV12-3 or TRBV12-4 and TRBJ2-1; 7 positions match TRBD2. CDR3 length equals 14 residues. V was clipped by 8 bases and J by 8 bases; unmatched bases: 12. The CDR3: CASSPKAGIYEQFF. In nucleotides, the CDR3 is TGTGCCAGCTCGCCCAAAGCGGGAATCTATGAGCAGTTCTTC.

This chain connects TRBV15 to TRBJ2-7; D is undetermined. The germline gives CDR1 LNHNV, CDR2 YYDKDF (reference sequence). This CDR3 spans 15 amino acids. V gave up 3 bases and J gave up 3 bases, with 15 bases separating them. The CDR3 here is CATSSERQAGYEQYF. The CDR3 coding sequence is TGTGCCACCAGCAGTGAGAGGCAGGCTGGCTACGAGCAGTACTTC.

The V call is TRBV10-3, the J call TRBJ2-2; D gene uncertain. V lost 7 bases and J 3 bases, leaving 9 bases between the germline ends. CDR1 is ENHRY, CDR2 SYGVKD, per germline. The CDR3 extends over 13 amino acids. CDR3 DNA: TGTGCCATCATGTGGTCAGACACCGGGGAGCTGTTTTTT. It encodes CAIMWSDTGELFF.

A word on this clonotype: A much larger clone lies a single base off, so this may be a read error. The chain links TRBV5-1 to TRBJ2-5; the match to TRBD2 covers 8 bases. Germline V CDR1 and CDR2: SGHRS, YFSETQ. This CDR3 region has 15 residues. This CDR3 is CASSLVAGGQETQHF. In DNA, the CDR3 is TGCGCCAGCAGCTTGGTCGCGGGGGGCCAAGAGACCCAGCACTTC.

This clonotype was detected many times. The V and J genes are TRBV7-3 and TRBJ1-1; TRBD1 aligns across 7 bases. V trimming: 5 bases; J trimming: 4 bases; junction bases outside the gene matches: 7. Germline CDR1 SGHTA, CDR2 FQGTGA. This CDR3 has 14 amino acids. CDR3 sequence: CASSAQGESTEAFF. In DNA form, the CDR3 reads TGTGCCAGCAGCGCCCAGGGGGAGTCCACTGAAGCTTTCTTT.

This clonotype has at least ten counts. The chain carries TRBV12-5 and TRBJ2-5; D unresolved. Trimming cost V 1 base and J 7 bases, with 10 bases left between them. Per the germline V gene, CDR1 is LGHNT and CDR2 is FRNRAP. The length of the CDR3 is 13 residues. This CDR3 is CASGLAGPGTQYF. In DNA, the CDR3 is TGTGCTAGTGGTTTGGCCGGGCCGGGGACCCAGTACTTC.

This clonotype was found many times. The V gene is TRBV6-1, the J gene TRBJ2-3, with a tentative D call TRBD1 (6 bases). The CDR3 is 15 amino acids. CDR1 and CDR2 from the germline V gene are MNHNS and SASEGT. Between the trimmed V and J ends, which lost 6 bases and 2 bases, there was a span of 15 bases. The CDR3 DNA reads as TGTGCCAGCAGGACTGGGACAATGCTCACAGATACGCAGTATTTT. The encoded protein is CASRTGTMLTDTQYF.

This clonotype was picked up many times. This chain uses TRBV7-9 with TRBJ2-5, with D maybe TRBD1 (7 bases). CDR1 is SEHNR, CDR2 FQNEAQ, per germline (reference sequence). The CDR3 loop spans 16 amino acids. Trimming left V 2 bases short and J 5 bases short, with 18 bases between. The CDR3 here is CASSLTGSQGGETQYF. The CDR3 coding sequence is TGTGCCAGCAGCTTAACCGGAAGTCAGGGGGGTGAGACCCAGTACTTC.

The J gene is TRBJ2-7, the V gene TRBV19; TRBD1 might be the D (5 bases). CDR1 LNHDA and CDR2 SQIVND come from the germline V gene (reference sequence). Trimming left V 8 bases short and J 4 bases short, with 15 bases between. The CDR3 consists of 13 residues. CDR3 protein: CASAQGARYEQYF. DNA of the CDR3: TGTGCCAGTGCCCAAGGGGCGAGATACGAGCAGTACTTC.

This clonotype was seen only a few times. This chain connects TRBV9 to TRBJ2-7; 7 positions match TRBD2. The J segment lost 2 bases and the V segment lost 4 bases, leaving 6 bases of the junction unmatched. Germline assignment: CDR1 SGDLS and CDR2 YYNGEE. This CDR3 has 14 residues. CDR3 protein: CASSRASGAYEQYF. CDR3 bases: TGTGCCAGCAGCCGAGCTAGCGGAGCCTACGAGCAGTACTTC.

CDR3 in amino acids: CASSFLKANTEAFF. CDR3 DNA sequence: TGTGCCAGCAGTTTTTTAAAGGCCAACACTGAAGCTTTCTTT. The V and J genes are TRBV6-5 and TRBJ1-1; no firm D call. CDR1 and CDR2 (germline): MNHEY, SVGAGI. The CDR3 extends over 14 amino acids. The V end was cut by 4 bases, the J end by 2 bases, with 11 bases between.

The chain recombines TRBV7-2 with TRBJ2-1; D not certain. V dropped 6 bases and J dropped 13 bases, with 10 bases sitting between them. CDR1 SGHTA and CDR2 FQGNSA come from the germline V gene. The CDR3 has 10 amino acids. The CDR3 nucleotides are TGTGCCAGCAGTGACGGACCCCAGTTCTTC. This gives the protein CASSDGPQFF.

The CDR3 coding sequence is TGTGCCACCATTGGGACAGGGGACACCGGGGAGCTGTTTTTT. Encoded protein: CATIGTGDTGELFF. The chain is built from TRBV24-1 and TRBJ2-2; 10 positions match TRBD1. There are 14 residues in the CDR3. The germline gives CDR1 KGHDR, CDR2 SFDVKD. V lost 8 bases and J lost 3; bases outside the gene matches: 2.

This clonotype was seen ten or more times. The chain recombines TRBV9 with TRBJ2-5; TRBD2 matches at 8 bases. Trimming at V came to 4 bases and at J to 5 bases, leaving 10 bases not matched to a gene. The CDR3 has 15 residues. The germline gives CDR1 SGDLS, CDR2 YYNGEE. The CDR3 sequence is CASSTGSGGAETQYF. The CDR3 region has the DNA TGTGCCAGCAGCACCGGAAGCGGGGGAGCGGAGACCCAGTACTTC.

The chain is built from TRBV20-1 and TRBJ2-5, with D uncertain. The CDR3 is 11 amino acids. The germline V gene encodes CDR1 DFQATT and CDR2 SNEGSKA (reference sequence). V was trimmed by 3 bases and J by 2 bases, leaving 4 bases between them. The chain's CDR3 is CSASHQETQYF. Here the CDR3 DNA reads TGCAGTGCTAGCCATCAAGAGACCCAGTACTTC.

This clonotype was detected many times. This chain joins TRBV7-8 and TRBJ2-7; D call uncertain. The CDR3 runs 17 residues. V was pared by 0 bases and J by 0 bases, with 15 bases between. CDR1 and CDR2 from the germline V gene are SGHVS and FQNEAQ. The CDR3 DNA sequence: TGTGCCAGCAGCTTAGCCCCGGCGCCAGACTTCTCCTACGAGCAGTACTTC. Residues: CASSLAPAPDFSYEQYF.

There are many counts of this clonotype. This chain uses TRBV7-8 with TRBJ1-2, with D possibly TRBD1 on 6 matching bases. The CDR3 is 13 amino acids. V lost 5 bases, J lost 4 bases, and 11 bases lay in between. Germline V CDR1 and CDR2: SGHVS, FQNEAQ. The CDR3 reads CASSPRGSYGYTF. CDR3 nucleotides: TGTGCCAGCAGCCCTAGGGGGAGCTATGGCTACACCTTC.

This clonotype has just one count. The rearrangement links TRBV20-1 to TRBJ2-7; TRBD2 aligns across 7 bases. CDR1 is DFQATT and CDR2 is SNEGSKA in the germline V gene (reference sequence). This CDR3 is built from 13 residues. J lost 4 bases, V lost 2 bases, and 5 bases had no gene match. This chain's CDR3 is CSARRLAVYEQYF. CDR3 in DNA: TGCAGTGCTAGAAGGCTAGCGGTTTACGAGCAGTACTTC.

The rearrangement links TRBV15 to TRBJ1-5; no definite D call. V was trimmed by 1 base and J by 9 bases, leaving 10 bases between them. The CDR3 has 13 residues. The germline V gene encodes CDR1 LNHNV and CDR2 YYDKDF (reference sequence). The DNA for the CDR3 is TGTGCCACCAGCAGAGTAGGAGGTACGCCCCAGCATTTT. Its translation: CATSRVGGTPQHF.

This clonotype was recorded many times. The chain uses TRBV14 and TRBJ1-1, with 8 bases fitting TRBD1. The length of the CDR3 is 15 residues. Germline values: CDR1 SGHDN, CDR2 FVKESK. Trimming took 4 bases from V and 1 from J; bases not matched to a gene: 5. The CDR3: CASSPSGGSNTEAFF. The CDR3 DNA reads as TGTGCCAGCAGCCCCTCAGGGGGCTCGAACACTGAAGCTTTCTTT. The full variable domain, completed using reference TRBV14 and TRBJ1-1, is EAGVTQFPSHSVIEKGQTVTLRCDPISGHDNLYWYRRVMGKEIKFLLHFVKESKQDESGMPNNRFLAERTGGTYSTLKVQPAELEDSGVYFCASSPSGGSNTEAFFGQGTRLTVV.

A few counts support this clonotype. The chain joins TRBV3-1 to TRBJ2-5; 12 bases fit TRBD2. CDR3 size: 18 residues. Germline lookup yields CDR1 LGHDT and CDR2 YNNKEL (reference sequence). V lost 0 bases to trimming and J lost 1 base; unmatched junction nucleotides: 6. CDR3 amino acids: CASSQEKLAGGTQETQYF. The CDR3 DNA is TGTGCCAGCAGCCAAGAGAAACTAGCGGGGGGTACCCAAGAGACCCAGTACTTC.

This clonotype was seen more than once but under ten times. V usage is TRBV24-1 and J usage is TRBJ1-1; possible D gene TRBD1, 5 bases. CDR3 size: 13 residues. Germline V gives CDR1 KGHDR, CDR2 SFDVKD. With 4 bases removed from V and 6 bases from J, the gap between germline ends came to 11 bases. This CDR3 is CATSDRDRAEAFF. CDR3 bases: TGTGCCACCAGTGACCGGGACCGGGCTGAAGCTTTCTTT.

This clonotype has a count of ten or more. V is TRBV10-3 and J is TRBJ1-3; D gene uncertain. The CDR3 runs 12 residues. V lost 6 bases and J lost 4, with 7 bases in between. Germline-derived CDR1 and CDR2 are ENHRY and SYGVKD. The CDR3 DNA reads as TGTGCCATCAGACTATCGGGAAACACCATATATTTT. Translated: CAIRLSGNTIYF.